The source of this T cell receptor beta chain is a study of beta chain features in type 1 diabetes. Study-level background: Comparable age, gender and cell yields were observed in patients relative to healthy donors. Overall study findings and caveats: Type 1 diabetes patients had TCRB CDR3s that were shorter (moderately but significantly so) in all four CD4+ subsets. VDJ junctions in type 1 diabetes patients carried more deletions and fewer insertions. Small HLA sub-analyses could not settle whether HLA shapes TCRB rearrangement.

This clone has a handful of counts. Its cognate antigen is unknown. Every bit of the isolated RNA underwent reverse transcription, so sequencing read expressed TCRB transcripts. TCRdb keeps only in-frame clones here, not all; method: immunoSEQ multiplex PCR. The sample lists about 240,000 clones, around 13% occurring once. Heparinised blood was drawn once per donor, averaging around 120 mL. The V end was cut by 2 bases, the J end by 8 bases, with 15 bases between. Germline CDR1 reads SGHAT; CDR2 reads FQNNGV. CDR3 length: 15 amino acids. Source material: naive CD4+ T cells from blood. The V and J genes are TRBV11-2 and TRBJ1-4; weak D call: TRBD1 (5 bases). The receptor was isolated from a man younger than 45 with type 1 diabetes. The CDR3 DNA reads TGTGCCAGCAGCTTAAGACAGTTTGTCTCGGAAAAACTGTTTTTT. This codes for CASSLRQFVSEKLFF.